Following are 21 T cell receptor beta chains from one sample sequenced in a study of OX40 agonist ivuxolimab in advanced cancers. Produced via immunoSEQ multiplex PCR; TCRdb's table is partial and in-frame only. The data contain tens of thousands of clones, around 70% of them singletons. This material consisted of CD4+ or CD8+ T cells sorted from blood, taken in a trial of the OX40 agonist ivuxolimab. These receptors came from an adult with an advanced solid tumor such as melanoma, head and neck, liver or kidney cancer.

This sequence joins TRBV21-1 and TRBJ1-2; TRBD1, the table's D call, lacks a check against the DNA. TRBV21-1 is a listed pseudogene. The CDR3 is 17 amino acids. The CDR3 DNA follows: TGTGCCAGCAGCAGGCGACAGGAAGTAGTGTCGAACTATGGCTACACCTTC. This gives the protein CASSRRQEVVSNYGYTF.

This sequence joins TRBV6-1 and TRBJ1-2; D remains ambiguous. The length of the CDR3 is 13 residues. Trimming stripped 1 base from V and 13 bases from J, with 16 bases between. CDR1 is MNHNS, CDR2 SASEGT, per germline. This CDR3 is CASSEGGSNSPTF. The CDR3 nucleotides read TGTGCCAGCAGTGAAGGTGGAAGTAATTCCCCCACCTTC.

J is TRBJ2-2 and V is TRBV10-3, with unresolved D. This CDR3 has 12 residues. From germline, CDR1 is ENHRY and CDR2 SYGVKD. V was cut by 5 bases and J by 5 bases, with 6 bases left in between. The CDR3 sequence: CAISQRTGELFF. The CDR3 DNA is TGTGCCATCAGTCAGAGGACCGGGGAGCTGTTTTTT.

The chain uses TRBV30 and TRBJ1-6; D call uncertain. Germline V gives CDR1 GTSNPN, CDR2 SVGIG (reference sequence). V gave up 1 base and J gave up 9 bases, with 10 bases separating them. The CDR3 runs 13 residues. The CDR3 loop reads CAWSGQASSPLHF. DNA of the CDR3: TGTGCCTGGAGTGGGCAGGCCAGTTCACCCCTCCACTTT.

The chain is built from TRBV5-1 and TRBJ1-5, with D perhaps TRBD1 (5 bases). Trimming removed 2 bases from V and 6 bases from J, with 18 bases in between. Germline V CDR1 and CDR2: SGHRS, YFSETQ. The CDR3 spans 16 residues. The CDR3 reads CASSFGPVGGGQPQHF. In nucleotides, the CDR3 is TGCGCCAGCAGCTTCGGTCCCGTCGGGGGGGGTCAGCCCCAGCATTTT.

This clone was observed a single time. This chain connects TRBV7-9 to TRBJ1-2; D remains unclear. CDR1 is SEHNR, CDR2 FQNEAQ, per germline (reference sequence). The CDR3 extends over 17 amino acids. V gave up 2 bases and J gave up 0 bases, with 16 bases separating them. CDR3 in DNA: TGTGCCAGCAGCTTAATTTCCGGCGGGAGACCTAACTATGGCTACACCTTC. Protein sequence: CASSLISGGRPNYGYTF.

The chain recombines TRBV7-9 with TRBJ2-5; 11 bases agree with TRBD1. V lost 6 bases and J lost 12; bases outside the gene matches: 15. CDR3 length: 15 amino acids. CDR1 and CDR2 from the germline V gene are SEHNR and FQNEAQ (reference sequence). The CDR3 DNA reads as TGTGCCAGCAGTCCCAAAAACTCCGGGACAGGGGGGGAGTACTTC. Translation: CASSPKNSGTGGEYF.

The J gene is TRBJ1-1, the V gene TRBV5-5; the D is unclear. Trimming took off 0 bases at V and 1 base at J, with 7 bases between the two ends. The CDR3 consists of 14 residues. The germline gives CDR1 SGHKS, CDR2 YYEKEE (reference sequence). The CDR3 loop reads CASSLDITNTEAFF. The CDR3 nucleotides read TGTGCCAGCAGCTTGGACATAACGAACACTGAAGCTTTCTTT. The full variable domain, completed using reference TRBV5-5 and TRBJ1-1, is DAGVTQSPTHLIKTRGQQVTLRCSPISGHKSVSWYQQVLGQGPQFIFQYYEKEERGRGNFPDRFSARQFPNYSSELNVNALLLGDSALYLCASSLDITNTEAFFGQGTRLTVV.

V is TRBV15 and J is TRBJ1-5; TRBD1 is a possible D gene (5 bases). Trimming took 0 bases from V and 8 from J, leaving 14 bases between them. Germline CDR1 LNHNV, CDR2 YYDKDF (reference sequence). CDR3 length: 15 amino acids. CDR3 nucleotides: TGTGCCACCAGCAGAGACGGGACTGGACTTGAGCCCCAGCATTTT. This sequence encodes CATSRDGTGLEPQHF.

The genes are TRBV14 and TRBJ2-1, with 8 bases fitting TRBD1. CDR1 is SGHDN, CDR2 FVKESK, per germline. This CDR3 is 14 amino acids long. Losses at the gene ends were 0 bases for V and 12 bases for J; bases not matched to a gene: 7. CDR3 nucleotide sequence: TGTGCCAGCAGCCAAGATCTGGCGACAGGGGTGCAGTTCTTC. This gives the protein CASSQDLATGVQFF.

This chain uses TRBV9 with TRBJ1-1; D ambiguous. Germline-derived CDR1 and CDR2 are SGDLS and YYNGEE. This CDR3 contains 15 residues. Trimming removed 0 bases at V and 1 base at J, with 10 bases between. Written as DNA, the CDR3 is TGTGCCAGCAGCGTAGAAACGGAAACGAACACTGAAGCTTTCTTT. Translation: CASSVETETNTEAFF.

The chain employs TRBV5-6 and TRBJ1-1, with D unclear. Germline V gene lookup returns CDR1 SGHDT and CDR2 YYEEEE. The CDR3 is made up of 13 amino acids. V lost 2 bases, J lost 0 bases, and 5 bases lay in between. The CDR3 sequence: CASSLQLNTEAFF. CDR3 DNA: TGTGCCAGCAGCTTACAGTTGAACACTGAAGCTTTCTTT.

The gene calls are TRBV18 and TRBJ1-5, with D perhaps TRBD1 (5 bases). The CDR3 is 16 residues long. Germline values: CDR1 KGHSH, CDR2 LQKENI. The V end lost 2 bases, the J end lost 0 bases, and 11 bases lay between the germline ends. The CDR3, as DNA: TGTGCCAGCTCACCAGGGACTCCGAATAGCAATCAGCCCCAGCATTTT. Encoded protein: CASSPGTPNSNQPQHF.

In its sample, this clone was seen a few times. The V call is TRBV25-1, the J call TRBJ2-3; D call uncertain. CDR3 size: 13 residues. V was shortened by 2 bases and J by 4 bases, with 7 bases between the two germline ends. The germline gives CDR1 MGHDK, CDR2 SYGVNS. In DNA form, the CDR3 reads TGTGCCAGCAGTGAAGGGGTCTCAGATACGCAGTATTTT. It encodes CASSEGVSDTQYF.

The V call is TRBV18, the J call TRBJ2-3; D might be TRBD2 (5 bases). CDR1 and CDR2 (germline): KGHSH, LQKENI. The CDR3 has 14 residues. V lost 4 bases to trimming and J lost 2 bases, with 10 bases between them. The CDR3 loop is CASSLGSATDTQYF. The CDR3 bases are TGTGCCAGCTCACTCGGTAGCGCCACAGATACGCAGTATTTT. Based on the CDR3 plus reference TRBV18 and TRBJ2-3, the full variable domain is NAGVMQNPRHLVRRRGQEARLRCSPMKGHSHVYWYRQLPEEGLKFMVYLQKENIIDESGMPKERFSAEFPKEGPSILRIQQVVRGDSAAYFCASSLGSATDTQYFGPGTRLTVL.

In nucleotides, the CDR3 is TGCAGCGTTAAACCGGGGGGTTCCCTGAGGGAGCAGTTCTTC. Encoded protein: CSVKPGGSLREQFF. The chain uses TRBV29-1 and TRBJ2-1, with 7 nucleotides matching TRBD2. CDR1 and CDR2 (germline): SQVTM, ANQGSEA. J was trimmed by 10 bases and V by 5 bases; bases with no gene match: 14. The CDR3 length is 14 residues.

The chain joins TRBV28 to TRBJ1-2; D is perhaps TRBD1 (6 bases). There are 12 residues in the CDR3. The V end was cut by 6 bases, the J end by 3 bases, with 8 bases between. Looked up from germline, CDR1 is MDHEN and CDR2 is SYDVKM. DNA of the CDR3: TGTGCCAGCAGGGAGGGGGACTATGGCTACACCTTC. It encodes CASREGDYGYTF.

The rearrangement uses TRBV4-2 and TRBJ2-3; 9 bases align to TRBD2. In germline, CDR1 is LGHNA, CDR2 YNFKEQ. There are 16 residues in the CDR3. V was pared by 2 bases and J by 1 base, with 4 bases of the junction left unmatched. CDR3 amino acids: CASSQQAGGRTDTQYF. Written as DNA, the CDR3 is TGTGCCAGCAGCCAACAAGCGGGGGGACGCACAGATACGCAGTATTTT.

The gene calls are TRBV9 and TRBJ1-3, with D unresolved. Trimming shortened V by 2 bases and J by 7 bases, and 10 bases separated the two germline ends. This CDR3 contains 13 residues. Germline lookup yields CDR1 SGDLS and CDR2 YYNGEE. The CDR3 DNA reads as TGTGCCAGCAGCGTTGGGAGGGAGAACACCATATATTTT. Protein: CASSVGRENTIYF.

The chain recombines TRBV4-2 with TRBJ2-3, with a possible D match to TRBD1 (6 bases). The CDR3 sequence is 17 residues long. The V gene's germline CDR1 is LGHNA and CDR2 YNFKEQ. Trimming stripped 2 bases from V and 2 bases from J, with 17 bases between. CDR3 sequence (DNA): TGTGCCAGCAGCCAATGGGACATCGGCCAAAACACAGATACGCAGTATTTT. Its protein is CASSQWDIGQNTDTQYF.

This rearrangement joins TRBV7-2 to TRBJ2-7; D may be TRBD1 (5 bases). Between the trimmed V and J ends, which lost 6 bases and 1 base, there was a span of 16 bases. Germline assignment: CDR1 SGHTA and CDR2 FQGNSA. The length of the CDR3 is 15 residues. As DNA, the CDR3 is TGTGCCAGCAGAGACCCTAGACAGAATTCCTACGAGCAGTACTTC. Its translation is CASRDPRQNSYEQYF.